One T cell receptor beta chain is described in this entry. The CDR3 spans 14 residues. V was trimmed by 3 bases and J by 4 bases, leaving 7 bases between them. Germline V gene data show CDR1 as MGHRA and CDR2 as YSYEKL. The data belong to a study of blood T cell repertoires in COVID-19. In the authors' methods: Amplified reference gene primers provided the basis for estimating nucleated cell counts. TCRdb's copy holds only in-frame clones and misses some; the assay was immunoSEQ multiplex PCR. V, J and clone size are those of that table, while D and trimming were read from the DNA. The repertoire includes 190,000 or so clones, around 82% of them detected once, and under 3.5% sits in the top ten.

Material for sequencing was peripheral blood. The origin of this receptor is a man aged 45-65 years with active or convalescent COVID-19. The V and J genes are TRBV4-1 and TRBJ1-6; D gene unclear. The CDR3 spells CASSQQQYNSPLHF. DNA for the CDR3: TGCGCCAGCAGCCAGCAACAATATAATTCACCCCTCCACTTT.